Following are 28 T cell receptor beta chains from one sample sequenced in a study of CD8+ T cells in alopecia areata. The sequencing template was cDNA reverse transcribed from extracted RNA. The repertoire was sequenced with immunoSEQ multiplex PCR; TCRdb's copy has only in-frame clones and lacks some. The sample contains fewer than 200,000 clones, around 58% of which appear only once. The treatment denotes: oral pan-JAK inhibitor, 5-10 mg twice daily. The sample consisted of CD8+ T cells sorted from blood, taken at week 24, from a patient treated with tofacitinib. These receptors all come from a human donor with alopecia areata.

The rearrangement joins TRBV6-6 to TRBJ1-2; no definite D call. CDR3 size: 13 residues. The germline gives CDR1 MNHNY, CDR2 SVGAGI (reference sequence). V lost 6 bases, J lost 4 bases, and 12 bases lay in between. The CDR3 loop is CASSSSDRYGYTF. The CDR3 nucleotides read TGTGCCAGCAGCTCAAGTGACCGCTATGGCTACACCTTC.

CDR3 in amino acids: CASSLRSAPNSPLHF. The CDR3 DNA reads TGTGCCAGCAGTTTAAGATCAGCTCCAAATTCACCCCTCCACTTT. The chain employs TRBV27 and TRBJ1-6, with unresolved D. Germline V lookup: CDR1 MNHEY, CDR2 SMNVEV (reference sequence). This CDR3 comprises 15 residues. With 2 bases removed from V and 7 bases from J, the gap between germline ends came to 12 bases.

This clone was counted only a few times. This chain joins TRBV28 and TRBJ2-5; TRBD1 might be the D (5 bases). The V end lost 8 bases, the J end lost 4 bases, and 17 bases lay between the germline ends. Germline lookup yields CDR1 MDHEN and CDR2 SYDVKM. The CDR3 is 14 residues long. This chain's CDR3 is CASRSRVLGETQYF. In DNA, the CDR3 is TGTGCCAGCCGCTCCAGGGTTTTGGGAGAGACCCAGTACTTC.

This chain links TRBV13 with TRBJ2-3, with D tentatively TRBD2 (5 bases). Germline V gene data show CDR1 as PRHDT and CDR2 as FYEKMQ (reference sequence). This CDR3 contains 15 residues. Trimming took 5 bases from V and 0 from J, leaving 12 bases between them. The CDR3 spells CASSPKEESTDTQYF. The CDR3 bases are TGTGCCAGCAGCCCGAAGGAGGAAAGCACAGATACGCAGTATTTT.

The chain has TRBV29-1 and TRBJ2-5; the match to TRBD1 covers 9 bases. The J call may be incorrect, as the DNA end agrees better with TRBJ2-7. The CDR3 runs 13 residues. Germline V gives CDR1 SQVTM, CDR2 ANQGSEA. The CDR3 nucleotides read TGCAGCGTGGGGACAGGGAATCCCTACGAGCAGTACTTC. Amino acids: CSVGTGNPYEQYF.

The genes are TRBV2 and TRBJ1-2; TRBD1 might be the D (6 bases). This CDR3 has 12 amino acids. Trimming shortened V by 4 bases and J by 6 bases, and 9 bases separated the two germline ends. The germline gives CDR1 SNHLY, CDR2 FYNNEI. Here the CDR3 DNA reads TGTGCCAGCAGTGTCACAGGGAATGGCTACACCTTC. Translating gives CASSVTGNGYTF. Supplemented by reference TRBV2 and TRBJ1-2, the full variable domain reads EPEVTQTPSHQVTQMGQEVILRCVPISNHLYFYWYRQILGQKVEFLVSFYNNEISEKSEIFDDQFSVERPDGSNFTLKIRSTKLEDSAMYFCASSVTGNGYTFGSGTRLTVV.

In nucleotides, the CDR3 is TGCAGCGTTGAAACACGGAAAGAGACCCAGTACTTC. Translating gives CSVETRKETQYF. The chain has TRBV29-1 and TRBJ2-5; D is ambiguous. This CDR3 region has 12 residues. V was trimmed by 2 bases and J by 3 bases, leaving 7 bases between them. CDR1 SQVTM and CDR2 ANQGSEA come from the germline V gene.

This clone was seen only once. V usage is TRBV2 and J usage is TRBJ2-1, with TRBD2 matching over 13 bases. Germline CDR1 reads SNHLY; CDR2 reads FYNNEI. The CDR3 covers 14 residues. V trimming: 5 bases; J trimming: 7 bases; junction bases outside the gene matches: 2. CDR3 nucleotides: TGTGCCAGCAGTCCGGGACTAGCGGGGAATGAGCAGTTCTTC. Translated, it gives CASSPGLAGNEQFF.

The chain employs TRBV5-6 and TRBJ1-2; the D is unclear. Germline V lookup: CDR1 SGHDT, CDR2 YYEEEE. Trimming removed 1 base from V and 8 bases from J, with 9 bases in between. This CDR3 is built from 12 residues. The CDR3 sequence: CASSLSGRGYTF. CDR3 in DNA: TGTGCCAGCAGCTTGTCGGGGAGAGGCTACACCTTC. Drawing the rest from reference TRBV5-6 and TRBJ1-2, the complete variable domain is DAGVTQSPTHLIKTRGQQVTLRCSPKSGHDTVSWYQQALGQGPQFIFQYYEEEERQRGNFPDRFSGHQFPNYSSELNVNALLLGDSALYLCASSLSGRGYTFGSGTRLTVV.

V usage is TRBV4-1 and J usage is TRBJ2-7; 10 nucleotides agree with TRBD1. The V segment lost 2 bases and the J segment 2 bases; nucleotides outside the gene matches: 9. Per germline, CDR1 MGHRA and CDR2 YSYEKL. CDR3 size: 17 residues. CDR3 in DNA: TGCGCCAGCAGCCAACCGGGACAGGGGAGGCTCCCCTACGAGCAGTACTTC. It encodes CASSQPGQGRLPYEQYF.

This chain uses TRBV4-2 with TRBJ2-6; the match to TRBD1 covers 7 bases. This CDR3 is built from 17 residues. V trimming: 11 bases; J trimming: 0 bases; junction bases outside the gene matches: 13. CDR1 is LGHNA and CDR2 is YNFKEQ in the germline V gene. CDR3 in amino acids: CALLLGQLVSGANVLTF. The CDR3 nucleotides read TGTGCCCTCCTCCTGGGACAGTTAGTCTCTGGGGCCAACGTCCTGACTTTC.

J is TRBJ1-1 and V is TRBV27; 10 nucleotides line up with TRBD1. V lost 2 bases and J lost 7; bases outside the gene matches: 10. The CDR3 covers 16 residues. CDR1 MNHEY and CDR2 SMNVEV come from the germline V gene (reference sequence). The CDR3 nucleotides are TGTGCCAGCAGTTTACCCCGACAGGGGGCGTCGGATGAAGCTTTCTTT. This encodes CASSLPRQGASDEAFF.

In the case of this clone: A read error may produce the germline difference seen at one junction end. V is TRBV15 and J is TRBJ1-5; D gene ambiguous. The CDR3 covers 15 residues. CDR1 LNHNV and CDR2 YYDKDF come from the germline V gene (reference sequence). DNA for the CDR3: TGTGCCACCAGCAAAGACCGAGGGAGCAGTCAGCCCCAGCATTTT. Its protein is CATSKDRGSSQPQHF.

The chain has TRBV7-2 and TRBJ2-7; TRBD1 agrees at 8 bases. The CDR3 totals 16 residues. From germline, CDR1 is SGHTA and CDR2 FQGNSA. J gave up 5 bases and V 1 base, and 10 bases lay outside the gene matches. Here the CDR3 DNA reads TGTGCCAGCAGCTTAGGGGCAGGGGGCTTCATTCACGAGCAGTACTTC. Translating gives CASSLGAGGFIHEQYF.

This chain connects TRBV6-1 to TRBJ2-5; TRBD2 aligns across 7 bases. J lost 6 bases, V lost 1 base, and 8 bases had no gene match. The CDR3 covers 15 residues. CDR1 and CDR2 from the germline V gene are MNHNS and SASEGT. The CDR3 loop is CASSEDLGGSKTQYF. The CDR3 bases are TGTGCCAGCAGTGAAGATTTGGGGGGGTCTAAGACCCAGTACTTC.

CDR3 DNA sequence: TGTGCCAGCAGTTTAGGGACCGGGGAGCTGTTTTTT. It translates to CASSLGTGELFF. V is TRBV6-5 and J is TRBJ2-2; D call uncertain. The CDR3 contains 12 residues. The germline V and J ends were trimmed by 4 bases and 5 bases, with 5 bases remaining between them. The V gene's germline CDR1 is MNHEY and CDR2 SVGAGI.

The rearrangement joins TRBV7-8 to TRBJ2-1, with 8 bases fitting TRBD1. The CDR3 contains 14 residues. J was trimmed by 8 bases and V by 5 bases; bases with no gene match: 8. Germline-derived CDR1 and CDR2 are SGHVS and FQNEAQ. The CDR3 bases are TGTGCCAGCAGCCCGAGGACAGGGTGGGATGAGCAGTTCTTC. Protein sequence: CASSPRTGWDEQFF.

This clone was counted between two and nine times. The J gene is TRBJ2-7, the V gene TRBV29-1; D not resolved. The germline V gene has CDR1 SQVTM and CDR2 ANQGSEA. The V end lost 1 base, the J end lost 5 bases, and 15 bases lay between the germline ends. CDR3 length: 14 residues. The CDR3 coding sequence is TGCAGCGTTGAAGGGGCCACCCCGGTCCACGAGCAGTACTTC. It codes for CSVEGATPVHEQYF.

The V gene is TRBV4-1, the J gene TRBJ1-2, with D possibly matching TRBD1 (6 bases). This CDR3 has 16 residues. Germline V lookup: CDR1 MGHRA, CDR2 YSYEKL. Deletions cut 2 bases from V and 2 bases from J, with 15 bases between. In DNA, the CDR3 is TGCGCCAGCAGCCAAAGAGGGACGGGGGCGAACTATGGCTACACCTTC. It translates to CASSQRGTGANYGYTF.

DNA for the CDR3: TGTGCCAGCAGCTTAGGACCCCAGAACACAGATACGCAGTATTTT. Translated, it gives CASSLGPQNTDTQYF. The chain has TRBV13 and TRBJ2-3; D ambiguous. The CDR3 runs to 15 residues. CDR1 is PRHDT and CDR2 is FYEKMQ in the germline V gene (reference sequence). Trimming left V 0 bases short and J 2 bases short, with 9 bases between.

The genes are TRBV5-1 and TRBJ1-1; D gene ambiguous. CDR3 length: 13 amino acids. V was trimmed by 0 bases and J by 8 bases, leaving 11 bases between them. Germline V gene sequence: CDR1 SGHRS, CDR2 YFSETQ. Here the CDR3 reads CASSLGPLREAFF. The CDR3 nucleotides read TGCGCCAGCAGCTTGGGGCCGTTGAGGGAAGCTTTCTTT.

V and J are TRBV30 and TRBJ2-7; D possibly corresponds to TRBD1 (5 bases). Germline CDR1 and CDR2: GTSNPN and SVGIG (reference sequence). The CDR3 loop spans 15 amino acids. The germline V and J ends were trimmed by 4 bases and 3 bases, with 19 bases remaining between them. The chain's CDR3 is CAWTPGAVAGYEQYF. The CDR3 DNA is TGTGCCTGGACGCCTGGGGCAGTTGCTGGCTACGAGCAGTACTTC.

This chain uses TRBV19 with TRBJ1-1; 7 bases match TRBD1. This CDR3 is built from 14 residues. V was pared by 8 bases and J by 3 bases, with 9 bases of the junction left unmatched. Germline V gene lookup returns CDR1 LNHDA and CDR2 SQIVND (reference sequence). The CDR3: CASAFGQGDTEAFF. In DNA form, the CDR3 reads TGTGCCAGTGCATTTGGGCAGGGGGACACTGAAGCTTTCTTT.

This clone has a handful of counts. The rearrangement joins TRBV7-9 to TRBJ2-3, with D perhaps matching TRBD1 (6 bases). With 5 bases removed from V and 0 bases from J, the gap between germline ends came to 12 bases. This CDR3 contains 15 residues. In germline, CDR1 is SEHNR, CDR2 FQNEAQ (reference sequence). Here the CDR3 reads CASSTRGSSTDTQYF. The CDR3 DNA sequence: TGTGCCAGCAGCACCAGGGGATCTAGCACAGATACGCAGTATTTT.

This clone showed up just a few times. The CDR3 spells CASSQDQLGLKETQYF. DNA of the CDR3: TGCGCCAGCAGCCAAGATCAGCTAGGGTTGAAAGAGACCCAGTACTTC. The rearrangement links TRBV4-1 to TRBJ2-5; D gene unclear. V lost 0 bases and J lost 3, with 14 bases in between. The germline V gene encodes CDR1 MGHRA and CDR2 YSYEKL. This CDR3 has 16 residues.

The chain couples TRBV5-1 to TRBJ2-1; maybe TRBD2 (5 bases). Germline V gene data show CDR1 as SGHRS and CDR2 as YFSETQ. V was cut by 0 bases and J by 3 bases, with 22 bases left in between. CDR3 size: 19 residues. The CDR3 region is CASSLVYRGIQSYYNEQFF. CDR3 nucleotide sequence: TGCGCCAGCAGCTTGGTTTACAGAGGGATACAGTCCTACTACAATGAGCAGTTCTTC.

The V and J genes are TRBV10-2 and TRBJ2-7; TRBD2 matches 11 bases. The germline gives CDR1 WSHSY, CDR2 SAAADI. The CDR3 runs 15 residues. The V and J ends lost 8 bases and 1 base, in that order; junction bases with no gene match: 7. The CDR3 region is CASLMRTSGSYEQYF. CDR3 coding DNA: TGCGCCAGCCTAATGAGGACTAGCGGGTCCTACGAGCAGTACTTC.

The chain employs TRBV9 and TRBJ1-4; D unclear. CDR1 SGDLS and CDR2 YYNGEE come from the germline V gene. The CDR3 covers 14 residues. Trimming cost V 0 bases and J 7 bases, with 10 bases left between them. CDR3 loop: CASSVGADPEKLFF. The CDR3 region has the DNA TGTGCCAGCAGCGTAGGGGCAGACCCTGAAAAACTGTTTTTT.